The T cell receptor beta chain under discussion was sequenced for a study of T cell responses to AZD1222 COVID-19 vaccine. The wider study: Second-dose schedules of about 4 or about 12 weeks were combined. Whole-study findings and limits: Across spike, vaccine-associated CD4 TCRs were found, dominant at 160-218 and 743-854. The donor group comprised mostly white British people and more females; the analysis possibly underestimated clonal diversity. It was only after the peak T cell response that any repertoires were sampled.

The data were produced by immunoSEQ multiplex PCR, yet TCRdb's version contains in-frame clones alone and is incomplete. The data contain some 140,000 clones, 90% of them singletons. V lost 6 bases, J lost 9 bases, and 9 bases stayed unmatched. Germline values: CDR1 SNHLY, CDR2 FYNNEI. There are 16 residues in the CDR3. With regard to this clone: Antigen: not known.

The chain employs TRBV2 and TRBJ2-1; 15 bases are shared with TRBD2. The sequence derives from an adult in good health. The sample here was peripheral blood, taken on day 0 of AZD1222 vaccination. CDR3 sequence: CASRARTSGGVSEQFF. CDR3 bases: TGTGCCAGCAGGGCAAGGACTAGCGGGGGGGTCAGTGAGCAGTTCTTC. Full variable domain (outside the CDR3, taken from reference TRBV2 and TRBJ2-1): EPEVTQTPSHQVTQMGQEVILRCVPISNHLYFYWYRQILGQKVEFLVSFYNNEISEKSEIFDDQFSVERPDGSNFTLKIRSTKLEDSAMYFCASRARTSGGVSEQFFGPGTRLTVL.